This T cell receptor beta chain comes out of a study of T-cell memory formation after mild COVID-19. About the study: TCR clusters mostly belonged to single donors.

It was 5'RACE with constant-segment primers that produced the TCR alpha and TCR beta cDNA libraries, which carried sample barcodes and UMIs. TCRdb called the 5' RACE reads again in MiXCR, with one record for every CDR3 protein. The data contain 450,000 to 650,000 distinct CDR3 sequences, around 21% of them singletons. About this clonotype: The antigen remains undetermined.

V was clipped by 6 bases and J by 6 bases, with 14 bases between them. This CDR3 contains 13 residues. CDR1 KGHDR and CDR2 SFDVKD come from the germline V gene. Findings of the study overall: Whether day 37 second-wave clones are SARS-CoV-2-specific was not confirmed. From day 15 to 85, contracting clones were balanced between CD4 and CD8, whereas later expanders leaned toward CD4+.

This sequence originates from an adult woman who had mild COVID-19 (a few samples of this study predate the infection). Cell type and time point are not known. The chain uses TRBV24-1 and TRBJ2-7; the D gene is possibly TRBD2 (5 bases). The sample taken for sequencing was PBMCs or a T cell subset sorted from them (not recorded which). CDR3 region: CATSSAGAAEQYF. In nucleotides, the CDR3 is TGTGCCACCAGTTCAGCCGGAGCGGCCGAGCAGTACTTC.